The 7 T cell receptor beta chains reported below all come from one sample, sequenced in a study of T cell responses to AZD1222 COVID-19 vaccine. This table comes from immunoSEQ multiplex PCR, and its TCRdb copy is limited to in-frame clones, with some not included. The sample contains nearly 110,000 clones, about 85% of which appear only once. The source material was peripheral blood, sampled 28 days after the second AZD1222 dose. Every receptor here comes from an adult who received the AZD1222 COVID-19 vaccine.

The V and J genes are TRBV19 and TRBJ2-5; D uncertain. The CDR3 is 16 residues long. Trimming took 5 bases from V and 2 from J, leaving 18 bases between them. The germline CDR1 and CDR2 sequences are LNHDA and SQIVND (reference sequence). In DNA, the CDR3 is TGTGCCAGTAGTCCCAGCAGTAGAAAAAAACAAGAGACCCAGTACTTC. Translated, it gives CASSPSSRKKQETQYF.

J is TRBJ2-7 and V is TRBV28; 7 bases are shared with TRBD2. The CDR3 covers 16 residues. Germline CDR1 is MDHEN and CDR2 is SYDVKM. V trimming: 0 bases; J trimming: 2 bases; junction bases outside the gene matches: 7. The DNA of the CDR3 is TGTGCCAGCAGTTTATGGGGGGAGGGGCCCCCCTACGAGCAGTACTTC. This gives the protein CASSLWGEGPPYEQYF.

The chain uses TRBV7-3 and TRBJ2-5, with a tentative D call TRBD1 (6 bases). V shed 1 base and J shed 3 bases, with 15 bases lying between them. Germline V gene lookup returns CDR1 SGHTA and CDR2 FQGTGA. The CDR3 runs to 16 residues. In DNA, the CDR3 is TGTGCCAGCAGCTTAAAGGGCCCACAGGGCAAAGAGACCCAGTACTTC. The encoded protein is CASSLKGPQGKETQYF.

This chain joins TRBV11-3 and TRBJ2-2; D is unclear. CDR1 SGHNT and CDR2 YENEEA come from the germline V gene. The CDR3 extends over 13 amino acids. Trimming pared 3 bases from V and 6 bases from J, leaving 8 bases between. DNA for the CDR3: TGTGCCAGCAGCTTTTCCCTATCCGGGGAGCTGTTTTTT. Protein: CASSFSLSGELFF.

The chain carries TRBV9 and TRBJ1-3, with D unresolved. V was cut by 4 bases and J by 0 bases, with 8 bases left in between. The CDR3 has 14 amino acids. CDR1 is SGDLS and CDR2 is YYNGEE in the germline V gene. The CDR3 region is CASSPEGSGNTIYF. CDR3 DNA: TGTGCCAGCAGCCCGGAAGGCTCTGGAAACACCATATATTTT.

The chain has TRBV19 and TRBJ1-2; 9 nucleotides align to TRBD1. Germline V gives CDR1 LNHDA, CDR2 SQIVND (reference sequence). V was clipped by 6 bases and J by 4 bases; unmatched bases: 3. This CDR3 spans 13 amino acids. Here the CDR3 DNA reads TGTGCCAGTAGGGGGACAGGGAGCTATGGCTACACCTTC. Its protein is CASRGTGSYGYTF.

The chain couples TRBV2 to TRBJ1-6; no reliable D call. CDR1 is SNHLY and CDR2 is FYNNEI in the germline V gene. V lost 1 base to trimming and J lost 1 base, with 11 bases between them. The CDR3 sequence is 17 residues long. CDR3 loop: CASSEGQEISYNSPLHF. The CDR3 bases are TGTGCCAGCAGTGAAGGTCAGGAAATATCCTATAATTCACCCCTCCACTTT.